The rows below give T cell receptor beta chains drawn from one sample of a study of response to subunit inactivated influenza vaccine. TCRdb recomputed calls from the RT-PCR reads with MiXCR, one row per CDR3 protein. Here the sample spans some 520,000 distinct CDR3 sequences, 15% to 20% being singletons. The sequencing used CD4+ T cells sorted from PBMCs, collected 23 months after vaccination. The source of these receptors is a man between 45 and 75 years old who received an inactivated influenza vaccine. The CDR3 runs from the conserved cysteine through the conserved F or W. The D gene is left open where the match is weak. The size of a clone is reported for some rows only, either as once, few or many, or as a class for expanded clones.

>.|TRBV7-2|.|TRBJ1-2
TGTGCCAGCAGCTTGGGACACATCTATGGCTACACCTTC
CASSLGHIYGYTF
>.|TRBV5-1|TRBD2|TRBJ2-5
TGCGCCAGCAGCCTCCGACTAGCGGAAGAGACCCAGTACTTC
CASSLRLAEETQYF
>.|TRBV28|.|TRBJ2-1
TGTGCCAGCAGGCGATGGGTAGCCCGGAATGAGCAGTTCTTC
CASRRWVARNEQFF
>few|TRBV20-1|.|TRBJ2-2
TGCAGTGCTATGGACACCGGGGAGCTGTTTTTT
CSAMDTGELFF
>.|TRBV12-3/TRBV12-4|TRBD1|TRBJ1-2
TGTGCCAGCAGTTTCTTGAGGGACAGGGGCTATGGCTACACCTTC
CASSFLRDRGYGYTF
>.|TRBV4-2|TRBD1|TRBJ1-5
TGTGCCAGCAGCCAAGGGACAGGGTCGAATCAGCCCCAGCATTTT
CASSQGTGSNQPQHF
>few|TRBV6-2/TRBV6-3|.|TRBJ2-1
TGTGCCAGCAGTTACTCGATCCAGATTTACAATGAGCAGTTCTTC
CASSYSIQIYNEQFF
>.|TRBV28|.|TRBJ2-7
TGTGCCAGCTTTGATTCCAGAGATTACGAGCAGTACTTC
CASFDSRDYEQYF
>few|TRBV7-6|TRBD2|TRBJ2-1
TGTGCCAGCAGCTTAGTGACTAGCGGGACCTACAATGAGCAGTTCTTC
CASSLVTSGTYNEQFF
>few|TRBV5-1|.|TRBJ2-4
TGCGCCAGCAGCTTGGGCTACGAAGGAGGGGGGTTAGCCAAAAACATTCAGTACTTC
CASSLGYEGGGLAKNIQYF
>few|TRBV18|TRBD2|TRBJ2-1
TGTGCCAGCTCACCAGCGGGACTAGCGGAGTACAATGAGCAGTTCTTC
CASSPAGLAEYNEQFF
>.|TRBV6-2/TRBV6-3|.|TRBJ2-2
TGTGCCAGCAGTGCCGCCGACAGGAGGACCGGGGAGCTGTTTTTT
CASSAADRRTGELFF
>.|TRBV4-1|.|TRBJ1-1
TGCGCCAGCTGCCAGAGGGTGAACACTGAAGCTTTCTTT
CASCQRVNTEAFF
>many|TRBV28|.|TRBJ2-7
TGTGCCAGCAGTTTACCTAGCGCCTACGAGCAGTACTTC
CASSLPSAYEQYF
>.|TRBV11-2|.|TRBJ1-1
TGTGCCAGCAGCCCTCCCCTGGGAGGTGGTATCACTGAAGCTTTCTTT
CASSPPLGGGITEAFF
>few|TRBV27|.|TRBJ1-5
TGTGCCAGCAGTTTCGACTCTTATAGCAATCAGCCCCAGCATTTT
CASSFDSYSNQPQHF
>.|TRBV6-5|TRBD1|TRBJ1-1
TGTGCCAGCAGTTACTTACAGGGGGCAGCTGAAGCTTTCTTT
CASSYLQGAAEAFF
>few|TRBV10-3|TRBD2|TRBJ2-5
TGTGCCATCAGTGAGTCGTCAGCGGGGTTCAGGGAGACCCAGTACTTC
CAISESSAGFRETQYF
>.|TRBV3-1|.|TRBJ2-5
TGTGCCAGCAGCCCCCAGAGTGGGGTTGAGACCCAGTACTTC
CASSPQSGVETQYF
>.|TRBV4-2|.|TRBJ2-3
TGTGCCAGCAGCCAGGCGAACCGGGATACGCAGTATTTT
CASSQANRDTQYF
>.|TRBV7-9|TRBD1|TRBJ1-4
TGTGCCAGCAGCCCCCGGGACAGCTATGAAAAACTGTTTTTT
CASSPRDSYEKLFF
>.|TRBV7-2|TRBD1|TRBJ2-7
TGTGCCAGCAGCTTATACAGGGGAGAGTACGAGCAGTACTTC
CASSLYRGEYEQYF
>.|TRBV5-1|.|TRBJ2-5
TGCGCCAGCAGCTTTTGGGGATCAGAGACCCAGTACTTC
CASSFWGSETQYF
>.|TRBV9|TRBD2|TRBJ2-1
TGTGCCAGCAGCACGCGGGAGGTTTCCTACAATGAGCAGTTCTTC
CASSTREVSYNEQFF
>few|TRBV29-1|.|TRBJ1-3
TGCAGCGCTACAGGGTCTGCTGGAAACACCATATATTTT
CSATGSAGNTIYF
>many|TRBV7-8|.|TRBJ2-7
TGTGCCAGCAGCTTAGGGGACGCGGCAGAGCAGTACTTC
CASSLGDAAEQYF
>.|TRBV4-3|TRBD1|TRBJ2-6
TGCGCCAGCAGTCCAAGAGATGACAGGGTGACTGGGGCCAACGTCCTGACTTTC
CASSPRDDRVTGANVLTF
>.|TRBV6-1|.|TRBJ1-1
TGTGCCAGCAGTGAAGCGGGGATATCGGGGGCTTTCTTT
CASSEAGISGAFF
>few|TRBV10-3|.|TRBJ2-5
TGTGCCTCAGCGGCGATACCTGAAGAGACCCAGTACTTC
CASAAIPEETQYF
>few|TRBV20-1|.|TRBJ2-5
TGCAGTGCTAGAGATCGCCTACAAGAGACCCAGTACTTC
CSARDRLQETQYF
>many|TRBV20-1|.|TRBJ2-5
TGCAGTGCCGAGGGCGCGGGACTGTTTGACCAAGAGACCCAGTACTTC
CSAEGAGLFDQETQYF
>many|TRBV5-5|.|TRBJ2-1
TGTGCCAGCAGCTTGGAGGTGGAGTCAAATGAGCAGTTCTTC
CASSLEVESNEQFF
>.|TRBV29-1|TRBD1|TRBJ2-1
TGCAGCGGACAGGGGGCGAGGGACAATGAGCAGTTCTTC
CSGQGARDNEQFF
>many|TRBV5-1|.|TRBJ2-2
TGCGCCAGCAGCCTGGAGGGGTGGACCGGGGAGCTGTTTTTT
CASSLEGWTGELFF
>.|TRBV6-2/TRBV6-3|TRBD2|TRBJ2-1
TGTGCCAGCAGCCCGGGGCTAGCGGGGCCGTTCAATGAGCAGTTCTTC
CASSPGLAGPFNEQFF
>few|TRBV28|.|TRBJ1-4
TGTGCCAGCAGCCGGACAGTCGGGCCCGAAAAACTGTTTTTT
CASSRTVGPEKLFF
>few|TRBV5-1|.|TRBJ2-7
TGCGCCAGCAGCCCCAGGGTGGGAACCTACGAGCAGTACTTC
CASSPRVGTYEQYF
>.|TRBV29-1|.|TRBJ2-2
TGCAGCGTTGCAACCGGGACGGCGAACACCGGGGAGCTGTTTTTT
CSVATGTANTGELFF
>.|TRBV4-2|.|TRBJ1-2
TGTGCCAGCAGCCAAGATGCTGGTTTTGGCTACACCTTC
CASSQDAGFGYTF
>few|TRBV29-1|TRBD1|TRBJ2-7
TGCAGCGTTGGAAGCCGGGACAGGGCCAACGAGCAGTACTTC
CSVGSRDRANEQYF
>.|TRBV2|.|TRBJ1-4
TGTGCCAGCAGGGGAAACTTGGGAGAAAAACTGTTTTTT
CASRGNLGEKLFF
>.|TRBV5-1|.|TRBJ2-1
TGCGCCAGCAGCAAAACAGAGAATGAGCAGTTCTTC
CASSKTENEQFF
>.|TRBV5-1|.|TRBJ2-5
TGCGCCAGCAGCTTAGGAGCTGGACAAGAGACCCAGTACTTC
CASSLGAGQETQYF
>.|TRBV6-5|.|TRBJ1-6
TGTGCCAGCAGTTACTTTCGGGGTGCGGATTCACCCCTCCACTTT
CASSYFRGADSPLHF
>.|TRBV20-1|TRBD1|TRBJ2-7
TGCAGTGCTAGAGATCTTTCAGGACAGGGATGGTACGAGCAGTACTTC
CSARDLSGQGWYEQYF
>many|TRBV7-9|.|TRBJ1-2
TGTGCCAGCAGCTTAACCTATGGCTACACCTTC
CASSLTYGYTF
>few|TRBV6-4|.|TRBJ1-6
TGTGCCAGCAGTGACATAGTGGGTTCACCCCTCCACTTT
CASSDIVGSPLHF
>.|TRBV12-3/TRBV12-4|.|TRBJ1-6
TGTGCCAGCAGACCCTCCTCGGTTTCGGAGTCACCCCTCCACTTT
CASRPSSVSESPLHF
>.|TRBV5-5|.|TRBJ1-1
TGTGCCAGCAGCTTGGCCGAAGGACTGAACACTGAAGCTTTCTTT
CASSLAEGLNTEAFF
>few|TRBV6-1|.|TRBJ2-5
TGTGCCAGCAGTGATTGGGGCTCTCCGTACCAAGAGACCCAGTACTTC
CASSDWGSPYQETQYF
>few|TRBV15|.|TRBJ2-3
TGTGCCACCAGCAGAGACTCCCAAGGTTTGGATACGCAGTATTTT
CATSRDSQGLDTQYF
>.|TRBV5-4|.|TRBJ2-7
TGTGCCAGCAGCTTTAGTCTGAACGAGCAGTACTTC
CASSFSLNEQYF
>few|TRBV20-1|.|TRBJ2-1
TGCAGTGCTAGGGGTTTGAGCTCCTACAATGAGCAGTTCTTC
CSARGLSSYNEQFF
>.|TRBV12-3/TRBV12-4|TRBD1|TRBJ2-7
TGTGCCAGCACCACAGTGGGACAGGGTTCTGACGAGCAGTACTTC
CASTTVGQGSDEQYF
>.|TRBV2|.|TRBJ2-1
TGTGCCAGCAGTGTCCGGATCTACAATGAGCAGTTCTTC
CASSVRIYNEQFF
>few|TRBV20-1|.|TRBJ2-3
TGCAGTGCTAGGGAATGGGGCGATACGCAGTATTTT
CSAREWGDTQYF
>.|TRBV6-2/TRBV6-3|.|TRBJ2-2
TGTGCCAGCTGCCCAGGGTCCACCGGGGAGCTGTTTTTT
CASCPGSTGELFF
>few|TRBV9|TRBD1|TRBJ2-5
TGTGCCAGCAGCGTAGCCCCTCGACAGGGCCAAGAGACCCAGTACTTC
CASSVAPRQGQETQYF
>few|TRBV5-1|TRBD2|TRBJ2-1
TGCGCCAGCAGCTTGGAGCGGGGGGGCGGATATGAGCAGTTCTTC
CASSLERGGGYEQFF
>.|TRBV5-1|TRBD1|TRBJ2-2
TGCGCCAGCAGCTTGGACAGGGGGCCGGACACCGGGGAGCTGTTTTTT
CASSLDRGPDTGELFF